This T cell receptor (beta chain) was sequenced for a study of blood T cell repertoires in COVID-19. Across the whole study: Sources were T cells, B-cell-depleted T cells, or PBMCs; the material itself was cDNA or gDNA.

This CDR3 has 15 residues. Germline assignment: CDR1 ENHRY and CDR2 SYGVKD. Trimming pared 10 bases from V and 0 bases from J, leaving 16 bases between. In the original analysis: Amplification with reference gene primers provided the estimates of nucleated cell counts. Libraries were prepared by immunoSEQ multiplex PCR; TCRdb keeps only in-frame clonotypes and omits some of them. For V, J and clone size, that table is used; D and trimming come from the DNA. The repertoire has roughly 280,000 clones, roughly nine tenths of them found once; the top ten carry 2.2%. What was sequenced was peripheral blood. This sequence was found in a woman aged 45-65 years who had recovered from COVID-19. The V and J genes are TRBV10-3 and TRBJ2-1; a weak D match, TRBD1 (5 bases). CDR3 residues: CATQGARGSYNEQFF. CDR3 nucleotide sequence: TGTGCCACCCAAGGGGCTAGGGGCTCCTACAATGAGCAGTTCTTC.